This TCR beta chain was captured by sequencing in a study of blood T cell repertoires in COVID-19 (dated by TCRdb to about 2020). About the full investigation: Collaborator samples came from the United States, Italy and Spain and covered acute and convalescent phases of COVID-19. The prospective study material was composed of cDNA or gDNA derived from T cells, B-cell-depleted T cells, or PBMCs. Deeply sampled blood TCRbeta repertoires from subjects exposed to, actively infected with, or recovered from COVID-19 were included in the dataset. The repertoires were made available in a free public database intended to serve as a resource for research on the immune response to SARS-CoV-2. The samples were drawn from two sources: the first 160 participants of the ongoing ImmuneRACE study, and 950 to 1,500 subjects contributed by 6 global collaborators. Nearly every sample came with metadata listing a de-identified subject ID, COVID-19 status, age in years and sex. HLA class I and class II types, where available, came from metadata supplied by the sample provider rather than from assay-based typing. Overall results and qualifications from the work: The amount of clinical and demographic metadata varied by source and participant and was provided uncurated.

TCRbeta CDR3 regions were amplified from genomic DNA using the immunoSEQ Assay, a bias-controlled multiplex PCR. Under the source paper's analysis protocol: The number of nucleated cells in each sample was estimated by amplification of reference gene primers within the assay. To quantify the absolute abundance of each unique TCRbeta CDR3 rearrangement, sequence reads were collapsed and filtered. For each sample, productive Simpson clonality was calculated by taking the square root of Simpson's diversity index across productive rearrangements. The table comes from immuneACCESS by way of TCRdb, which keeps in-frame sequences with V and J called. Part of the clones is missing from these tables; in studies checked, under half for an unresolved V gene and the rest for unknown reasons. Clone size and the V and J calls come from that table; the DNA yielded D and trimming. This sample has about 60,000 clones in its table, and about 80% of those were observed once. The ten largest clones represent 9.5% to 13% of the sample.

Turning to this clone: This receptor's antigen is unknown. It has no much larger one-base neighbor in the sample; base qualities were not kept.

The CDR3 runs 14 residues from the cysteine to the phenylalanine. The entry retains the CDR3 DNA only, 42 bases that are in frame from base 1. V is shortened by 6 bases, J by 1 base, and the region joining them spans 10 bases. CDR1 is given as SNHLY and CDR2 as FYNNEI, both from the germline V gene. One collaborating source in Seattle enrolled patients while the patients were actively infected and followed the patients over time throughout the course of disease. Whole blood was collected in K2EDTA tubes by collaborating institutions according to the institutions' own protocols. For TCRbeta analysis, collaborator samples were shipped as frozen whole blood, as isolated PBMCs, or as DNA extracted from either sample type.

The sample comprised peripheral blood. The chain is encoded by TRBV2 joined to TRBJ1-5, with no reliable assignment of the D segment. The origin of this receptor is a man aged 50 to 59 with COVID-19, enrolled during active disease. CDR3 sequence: CASRRDTSNQPQHF. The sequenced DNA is TGTGCCAGCAGACGCGACACCAGCAATCAGCCCCAGCATTTT.